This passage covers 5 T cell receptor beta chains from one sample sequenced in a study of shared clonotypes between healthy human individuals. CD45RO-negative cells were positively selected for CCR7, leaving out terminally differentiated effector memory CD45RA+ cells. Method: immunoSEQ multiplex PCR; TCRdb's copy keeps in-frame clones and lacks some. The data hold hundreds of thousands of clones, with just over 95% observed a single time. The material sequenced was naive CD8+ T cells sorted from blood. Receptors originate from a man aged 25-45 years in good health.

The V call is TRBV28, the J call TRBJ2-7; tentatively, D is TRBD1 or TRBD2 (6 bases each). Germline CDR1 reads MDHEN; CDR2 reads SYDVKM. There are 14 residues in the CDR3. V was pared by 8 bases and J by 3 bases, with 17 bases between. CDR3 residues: CASGLGGRIYEQYF. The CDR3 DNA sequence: TGTGCCAGCGGACTGGGGGGCCGAATCTACGAGCAGTACTTC.

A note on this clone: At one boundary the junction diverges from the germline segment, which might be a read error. Here the CDR3 reads CASRGRGNF. CDR3 in DNA: TGTGCCAGCAGAGGAAGGGGGAACTTC. The rearrangement joins TRBV9 to TRBJ1-2, with D perhaps matching TRBD1 (6 bases). Germline CDR1 and CDR2: SGDLS and YYNGEE. The CDR3 is made up of 9 amino acids. Filled out from reference TRBV9 and TRBJ1-2, the complete variable domain reads DSGVTQTPKHLITATGQRVTLRCSPRSGDLSVYWYQQSLDQGLQFLIQYYNGEERAKGNILERFSAQQFPDLHSELNLSSLELGDSALYFCASRGRGNFGSGTRLTVV.

CDR3 nucleotide sequence: TGCGCCAGCAGCTTGGGTGGGGTTTCCTACGAGCAGTACTTC. It yields the protein CASSLGGVSYEQYF. This sequence joins TRBV5-1 and TRBJ2-7; D not resolved. The V gene lost 0 bases and the J gene lost 1 base, with 8 bases spanning the gap. CDR1 and CDR2 (germline): SGHRS, YFSETQ. The CDR3 extends over 14 amino acids.

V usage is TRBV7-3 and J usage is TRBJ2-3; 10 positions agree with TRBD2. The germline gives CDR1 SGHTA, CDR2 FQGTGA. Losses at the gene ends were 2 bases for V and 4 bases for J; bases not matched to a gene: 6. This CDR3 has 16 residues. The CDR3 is CASSLGLAGDADTQYF. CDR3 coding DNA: TGTGCCAGCAGCTTAGGTCTAGCGGGAGACGCAGATACGCAGTATTTT.

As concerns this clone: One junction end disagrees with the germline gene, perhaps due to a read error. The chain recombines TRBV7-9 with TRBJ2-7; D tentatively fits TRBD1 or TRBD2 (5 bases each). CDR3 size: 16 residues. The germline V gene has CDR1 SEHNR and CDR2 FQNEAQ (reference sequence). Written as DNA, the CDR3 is TGTGCCAGCAGCCTAGCTGCAGGGTTGAGCTCCTACGAGCAGTACTTC. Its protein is CASSLAAGLSSYEQYF.